Listed below are T cell receptor beta chains from one sample, sequenced in a study of blood T cell repertoires in COVID-19. Repertoires were generated with immunoSEQ multiplex PCR, while TCRdb's copy carries only in-frame clones and drops some. Among about 100,000 clones listed, over 80% were seen once. Source material: peripheral blood. The receptors were gathered from a woman between 65 and 79 years old with acute or convalescent COVID-19. CDR3s include the opening cysteine and the closing phenylalanine or tryptophan. A D gene is named only where the DNA matches it firmly. Not all rows give a size; the values are once, few, many and, for expanded clones, a class.

DNA	CDR3	V	size	D	J
TGCGCCAGCATCAGGGGAGAGGGAATTAGCTCTGGGGCCAACGTCCTGACTTTC	CASIRGEGISSGANVLTF	TRBV5-1	-	-	TRBJ2-6
TGTGCCAGCAGCTTAGGAGGGGCAGGGGCCAACGTCCTGACTTTC	CASSLGGAGANVLTF	TRBV5-8	-	-	TRBJ2-6
TGTGCCAGCAGTTCGGGACAGCTGGCCGGGGAGCTGTTTTTT	CASSSGQLAGELFF	TRBV27	-	TRBD1	TRBJ2-2
TGTGCCTGGAGTGTATGGGGATCGGCTAGCGGGAGGGCCGTAGATACGCAGTATTTT	CAWSVWGSASGRAVDTQYF	TRBV30	-	TRBD2	TRBJ2-3
TGCGCCAGCAGCGTGGGACAGAATGGCTACACCTTC	CASSVGQNGYTF	TRBV5-1	-	TRBD1	TRBJ1-2
TGCGCCAGCAGCACCGGGGACAGGGTGGGGGAGACCCAGTACTTC	CASSTGDRVGETQYF	TRBV5-1	-	TRBD1	TRBJ2-5
TGTGCCAGCAGTGAACCCAGAAGGGGGAGAACTGAAGCTTTCTTT	CASSEPRRGRTEAFF	TRBV6-1	-	-	TRBJ1-1
TGTGCCAGCACCGACAGGGGGTCGCACACTGAAGCTTTCTTT	CASTDRGSHTEAFF	TRBV3-1/TRBV3-2	-	TRBD1	TRBJ1-1
TGTGCCAGCAGCTTACTTGCGGGGAACACTGAAGCTTTCTTT	CASSLLAGNTEAFF	TRBV7-3	-	-	TRBJ1-1
TGTGCCAGCAGCCATGGCACAGGCCACGAGCAGTACTTC	CASSHGTGHEQYF	TRBV3-1/TRBV3-2	once	-	TRBJ2-7
TGTGCCAGCTCCACAGGCCAGTTTAGCAATCAGCCCCAGCATTTT	CASSTGQFSNQPQHF	TRBV18	-	-	TRBJ1-5
TGTGCCAGCAGCTTAGACAGGGTCAGGAATAATTCACCCCTCCACTTT	CASSLDRVRNNSPLHF	TRBV7-2	-	-	TRBJ1-6
TGTGCCAGCACCCTGACTAGCTTGGAGACCCAGTACTTC	CASTLTSLETQYF	TRBV7-2	-	TRBD2	TRBJ2-5
TGTGCCAGTAGTTCCCGGCGCGGCCAAGAGACCCAGTACTTC	CASSSRRGQETQYF	TRBV19	-	-	TRBJ2-5
TGTGCCAGCAGCCAATTCTACTCCTACACCTTC	CASSQFYSYTF	TRBV16	-	-	TRBJ1-2
TGTGCCATCAGCCGCTCGACAGGGGTTTCGGATACGCAGTATTTT	CAISRSTGVSDTQYF	TRBV10-3	-	TRBD1	TRBJ2-3
TGTGCCAGCAGCTTATTCCCTAGCCGTCTTTATTCCAATGAGCAGTTCTTC	CASSLFPSRLYSNEQFF	TRBV11-2	-	-	TRBJ2-1
TGTGCCAGCAGCCCGGGACAGGGAAGCTACACCTTC	CASSPGQGSYTF	TRBV3-1/TRBV3-2	-	TRBD1	TRBJ1-2
TGTGCCAGCAGGCGCACGAGCGGCTACACCTTC	CASRRTSGYTF	TRBV12-3/TRBV12-4	few	-	TRBJ1-2
TGTGCCAGCACCTTAAGTGGCTCCGCCTACGAGCAGTACTTC	CASTLSGSAYEQYF	TRBV28	-	-	TRBJ2-7
TGTGCCACCAGTGGTCGGACAGGGGGCATTCAGCCCCAGCATTTT	CATSGRTGGIQPQHF	TRBV24-1	-	TRBD1	TRBJ1-5
TGCAGTGCTAGTTTCCTTCGGGGCAAAAACATTCAGTACTTC	CSASFLRGKNIQYF	TRBV20-1	-	-	TRBJ2-4
TGTGCCAGCAGCGTGACAGGCTTGGGTGAAAAACTGTTTTTT	CASSVTGLGEKLFF	TRBV5-8	-	-	TRBJ1-4
TGTGCCACCAGTGATCGTAGCGGGGGGCTCTGGTTGGATGAGCAGTTCTTC	CATSDRSGGLWLDEQFF	TRBV24-1	-	TRBD2	TRBJ2-1
TGTGCCAGCAGTACACCACTAGGAGGGGATCAGTACTTC	CASSTPLGGDQYF	TRBV28	-	-	TRBJ2-4
TGCGCCAGCAGCTTGCGACCGGGGGCGAACACCGGGGAGCTGTTTTTT	CASSLRPGANTGELFF	TRBV5-1	-	-	TRBJ2-2
TGTGCCAGCAGCCCGGGAGTCTATAATTCACCCCTCCACTTT	CASSPGVYNSPLHF	TRBV9	-	-	TRBJ1-6
TGTGCCAGCACCCTGTCGGCCGGGGAGCTGTTTTTT	CASTLSAGELFF	TRBV28	-	-	TRBJ2-2
TGTGCCAGCAGCGTAGGGCTAGCGGGAGCGGGCGGGGAGCTGTTTTTT	CASSVGLAGAGGELFF	TRBV9	-	TRBD2	TRBJ2-2
TGCGCCAGCAGCCAAGATGCCGGGCCCCAGCATTTT	CASSQDAGPQHF	TRBV4-1	-	-	TRBJ1-5
TGTGCCAGCAGTTTGGACAGCGCCGCTGGCTACACCTTC	CASSLDSAAGYTF	TRBV12-3/TRBV12-4	-	-	TRBJ1-2
TGTGCCAGCAGCCGATACAGGGATGGCAATCAGCCCCAGCATTTT	CASSRYRDGNQPQHF	TRBV5-6	-	-	TRBJ1-5
TGCGCCAGCAGCCGAGAGGGTCTCGATGGCTACACCTTC	CASSREGLDGYTF	TRBV5-1	-	-	TRBJ1-2
TGTGCCAGCAGCGTATCAGGGAGGACTGAAGCTTTCTTT	CASSVSGRTEAFF	TRBV9	-	-	TRBJ1-1
TGCGCCAGCAGTCGCGGGAGGGACGAGCAGTACTTC	CASSRGRDEQYF	TRBV5-1	-	TRBD2	TRBJ2-7
TGTGCCAGCAGCGTTGCCGGGACAGCGCCAGATACGCAGTATTTT	CASSVAGTAPDTQYF	TRBV9	-	TRBD1	TRBJ2-3
TGTGCCAGCAGTTTTTTCCAGAGGGATGGCTACACCTTC	CASSFFQRDGYTF	TRBV28	-	-	TRBJ1-2
TGTGCCACCAGCAGAGATCGCTCGACAGGGCCTTCGATCATAGCCAAAAACATTCAGTACTTC	CATSRDRSTGPSIIAKNIQYF	TRBV15	-	TRBD1	TRBJ2-4
TGCAGCGTTCGGACTAGCGGGAGTGCAGATACGCAGTATTTT	CSVRTSGSADTQYF	TRBV29-1	-	TRBD2	TRBJ2-3
TGTGCCAGCAGCGGCGGGGGAGAGACCCAGTACTTC	CASSGGGETQYF	TRBV14	few	TRBD2	TRBJ2-5
TGTGCCAGTAGGACAGGTGGAGGGAACACTGAAGCTTTCTTT	CASRTGGGNTEAFF	TRBV9	few	TRBD1	TRBJ1-1
TGTGCCAGTAGTATAGGGCCGGGTGGGAGCAATCAGCCCCAGCATTTT	CASSIGPGGSNQPQHF	TRBV19	-	-	TRBJ1-5
TGTGCCAGTATCTCGGGACAGGGTGAGGGCAATCAGCCCCAGCATTTT	CASISGQGEGNQPQHF	TRBV19	-	TRBD1	TRBJ1-5
TGTGCCAGTAGTATATCTAGCGGGGTACGGGAGCTGTTTTTT	CASSISSGVRELFF	TRBV19	few	TRBD2	TRBJ2-2
TGTGCCAGCAGTACAGTAAACAATGAGCAGTTCTTC	CASSTVNNEQFF	TRBV2	-	-	TRBJ2-1
TGCGCCAGCAGCTTGTCCGGGACTTTGAAAAGTGAGCAGTACTTC	CASSLSGTLKSEQYF	TRBV5-1	-	-	TRBJ2-7
TGTGCCAGCAGCGGAAGGGACAGCCCTAAATATTCACCCCTCCACTTT	CASSGRDSPKYSPLHF	TRBV9	-	TRBD1	TRBJ1-6
TGTGCCAGCAGCTCAGGGGCAGGGGGCAGTGGAGATACGCAGTATTTT	CASSSGAGGSGDTQYF	TRBV7-2	-	TRBD1	TRBJ2-3
TGTGCCAGCAGCCAGGCTCCCGGTAATTCACCCCTCCACTTT	CASSQAPGNSPLHF	TRBV7-6	-	-	TRBJ1-6
TGTGCCAGCAGCCCGCATCTAGCGGGAGGGAGCTCCTACAATGAGCAGTTCTTC	CASSPHLAGGSSYNEQFF	TRBV4-2	-	TRBD2	TRBJ2-1
TGTGCCAGCAGCTTCGGACAGTTCCGGGATACGCAGTATTTT	CASSFGQFRDTQYF	TRBV7-2	-	-	TRBJ2-3
TGCGCCAGCAGCTTGGTAGGGAGCTCTGGGGCCAACGTCCTGACTTTC	CASSLVGSSGANVLTF	TRBV5-1	-	-	TRBJ2-6
TGTGCCAGCAGCCCAACTCTCATCAGGGGCCGCGACTATGGCTACACCTTC	CASSPTLIRGRDYGYTF	TRBV7-8	once	-	TRBJ1-2
TGTGCCAGCAGTTACTCTGGCGGGAACACTGAAGCTTTCTTT	CASSYSGGNTEAFF	TRBV6-5	-	-	TRBJ1-1
TGTGCCAGCATTCCGGCGGGGGCTCTGGGTTATGGCTACACCTTC	CASIPAGALGYGYTF	TRBV28	-	-	TRBJ1-2
TGTGCCAGCAGTTTATCGGAGGGACAGGAAGCTTTCTTT	CASSLSEGQEAFF	TRBV27	few	TRBD1	TRBJ1-1